Below, 17 T cell receptor beta chains from the same sample are listed, as sequenced in a study of tumor-infiltrating lymphocytes in primary liver carcinoma. Unsorted bulk tissue, roughly 19-33 mg of it, served as the source for co-extraction of RNA and DNA. Reverse transcription of roughly 480 ng total RNA with a constant-region primer produced TCR beta cDNA. Slightly modified ARM-PCR served as the procedure for the TCR beta libraries. These libraries came from three rounds of nested multiplex PCR. Amplification in the first two PCR rounds was performed using TRBV1-TRBV30 forward primers and a C-beta reverse primer for 10 cycles each. MiXCR was run by TCRdb on the multiplex PCR reads, yielding one entry per CDR3 protein. This repertoire shows 45,000 or so distinct CDR3 sequences, roughly 80% found once; its top ten account for around 40%. Specimen: tumor-adjacent normal liver tissue. Every receptor here comes from a woman in her 30s with primary liver carcinoma and hepatitis B virus infection.

This clonotype was recorded once. No conserved phenylalanine or tryptophan ends this CDR3, so it is likely a read error. The V call is TRBV4-3, the J call TRBJ2-1; no definite D call. CDR1 is LGHNA, CDR2 YSLEER, per germline. The CDR3 covers 14 residues. CDR3 protein: CASSHTELVNGQFL. The CDR3 DNA reads TGCGCCAGTAGCCACACAGAGTTGGTCAATGGACAGTTCTTA.

This clonotype showed up many times. The chain recombines TRBV28 with TRBJ1-1, with TRBD1 as a possible D gene (6 bases). The CDR3 is 15 amino acids. The V end was cut by 6 bases, the J end by 0 bases, with 14 bases between. The germline CDR1 and CDR2 sequences are MDHEN and SYDVKM. CDR3 DNA: TGTGCCAGCAGCTCCCACAGGGACATGAACACTGAAGCTTTCTTT. As protein: CASSSHRDMNTEAFF. Using reference TRBV28 and TRBJ1-1 for the parts outside the CDR3, the full variable domain is DVKVTQSSRYLVKRTGEKVFLECVQDMDHENMFWYRQDPGLGLRLIYFSYDVKMKEKGDIPEGYSVSREKKERFSLILESASTNQTSMYLCASSSHRDMNTEAFFGQGTRLTVV.

Comment on this clonotype: Sequence at one end of the junction differs from germline and may be a read error. The chain carries TRBV28 and TRBJ2-6, with D possibly matching TRBD2 (6 bases). Germline loops: CDR1 MDHEN, CDR2 SYDVKM. This CDR3 region has 18 residues. CDR3 nucleotide sequence: TGTGCCAGCAGTCTCACCCGGCAGCTGGGCCGCGGGGTCAACGTCCTGACTTTC. This encodes CASSLTRQLGRGVNVLTF.

Concerning this clonotype itself: Mismatch with germline at one junction end may stem from a read error. The chain joins TRBV10-3 to TRBJ2-1; a weak D match, TRBD2 (6 bases). The CDR3 totals 15 residues. The germline CDR1 and CDR2 sequences are ENHRY and SYGVKD. CDR3 DNA sequence: TGTGCCATCAGTGGGAGACTAGTGAGGTACAATAAGCAGTTCTTC. Translation: CAISGRLVRYNKQFF.

Comment on this clonotype: Here the CDR3 omits its conserved ending phenylalanine or tryptophan, so a read error is the likely source. The chain couples TRBV4-1 to TRBJ2-4; D is unclear. V lost 0 bases to trimming and J lost 5 bases, with 11 bases between them. CDR1 is MGHRA, CDR2 YSYEKL, per germline. This CDR3 has 15 amino acids. The CDR3 loop reads CASSQDRLSQNIQYS. The CDR3, as DNA: TGCGCCAGCAGCCAAGACCGGCTATCCCAAAACATTCAGTACTCC.

This clonotype is medium-sized by share. The V gene is TRBV28, the J gene TRBJ2-1; D tentatively reads TRBD1 or TRBD2 (5 bases each). Per the germline V gene, CDR1 is MDHEN and CDR2 is SYDVKM. CDR3 length: 17 amino acids. Trimming removed 4 bases at V and 0 bases at J, with 16 bases between. CDR3 sequence (DNA): TGTGCCAGCAGTTCACCGTTGGGGACCAGCTCCTACAATGAGCAGTTCTTC. It codes for CASSSPLGTSSYNEQFF.

The gene calls are TRBV12-5 and TRBJ2-3, with 8 bases identical to TRBD2. This CDR3 is 23 amino acids long. Germline V gene sequence: CDR1 LGHNT, CDR2 FRNRAP. V gave up 0 bases and J gave up 2 bases; unmatched junction bases: 25. The CDR3 sequence: CASGLVLSPILPTLAAATDTQYF. DNA for the CDR3: TGTGCTAGTGGTTTGGTTCTTTCTCCTATTCTGCCGACACTAGCGGCCGCCACAGATACGCAGTATTTT.

This clonotype came up many times. The rearrangement joins TRBV5-1 to TRBJ2-7; D is ambiguous. Trimming took off 0 bases at V and 6 bases at J, with 13 bases between the two ends. The CDR3 runs 14 residues. Germline CDR1 reads SGHRS; CDR2 reads YFSETQ. The CDR3 loop is CASSLGAWGSEQYF. The CDR3 DNA reads TGCGCCAGCAGCTTGGGAGCTTGGGGAAGCGAGCAGTACTTC.

A remark on this clonotype: Its ends do not fully match the called genes, so a read error is possible. The rearrangement uses TRBV28 and TRBJ2-2; no firm D call. Germline V CDR1 and CDR2: MDHEN, SYDVKM. The CDR3 sequence is 13 residues long. The CDR3 DNA reads TGTGCCAGCGGTTTAAGCAGCACCGGGGAGCTGTTTTTT. Translating gives CASGLSSTGELFF.

The chain links TRBV5-5 to TRBJ2-3; no definite D call. The CDR3 is made up of 12 amino acids. Germline V CDR1 and CDR2: SGHKS, YYEKEE (reference sequence). Trimming took 0 bases from V and 3 from J, leaving 2 bases between them. CDR3 amino acids: CASSLVTDTQYF. CDR3 in DNA: TGTGCCAGCAGCTTGGTTACAGATACGCAGTATTTT.

A remark on this clonotype: An end of the junction does not agree with germline; a read error may underlie this. The J gene is TRBJ2-5, the V gene TRBV12-3 or TRBV12-4; D gene uncertain. This CDR3 spans 12 amino acids. The CDR3, as DNA: TGTGCCTGCAGTTTCTCCGGTGGAATCCAGTACTTC. Translated, it gives CACSFSGGIQYF.

In DNA form, the CDR3 reads TGTGCCACCAGTGGTCAGAGAGGCGCTGCTCTGGACAATGAGCAGTTCTTC. Protein: CATSGQRGAALDNEQFF. The chain combines TRBV24-1 with TRBJ2-1; D is unresolved. V gave up 5 bases and J gave up 5 bases, with 21 bases separating them. Germline loops: CDR1 KGHDR, CDR2 SFDVKD. This CDR3 region has 17 residues.

A word on this clonotype: The conserved final phenylalanine or tryptophan is absent from the CDR3, which likely points to a read error. CDR3 residues: CASSATTSGSRNNTQYS. The DNA for the CDR3 is TGTGCCAGCAGCGCCACCACTAGCGGGAGTAGAAACAATACGCAGTATTCT. This chain connects TRBV7-8 to TRBJ2-3; 11 positions agree with TRBD2. Germline V lookup: CDR1 SGHVS, CDR2 FQNEAQ. Trimming cost V 5 bases and J 7 bases; bases outside gene matches: 14. The CDR3 runs to 17 residues.

The chain carries TRBV6-6 and TRBJ2-7; the D gene is possibly TRBD1 (5 bases). From germline, CDR1 is MNHNY and CDR2 SVGAGI (reference sequence). V gave up 8 bases and J gave up 13 bases, with 15 bases separating them. The CDR3 is made up of 10 amino acids. CDR3: CASGRGRAYF. CDR3 coding DNA: TGTGCCAGCGGCCGTGGCAGGGCCTACTTC.

This clonotype has a single count. The conserved phenylalanine or tryptophan normally closing the CDR3 is absent here, so this likely arose from a read error. The DNA is omitted, as the CDR3 cannot be located on it reliably, and the CDR3 follows TCRdb's listing. This CDR3 reads CASSYNPESGSFPNTGELSY. The chain uses TRBV6-6 and TRBJ2-2; TRBD2, the table's D call, was not compared with the DNA. Germline CDR1 MNHNY, CDR2 SVGAGI (reference sequence). Both ends counted, the CDR3 spans 20 residues.

A note on this clonotype: Sequence at one end of the junction differs from germline and may be a read error. The V and J genes are TRBV4-3 and TRBJ2-6; D could derive from TRBD1 or TRBD2 (5 bases each). From germline, CDR1 is LGHNA and CDR2 YSLEER. The CDR3 contains 19 residues. CDR3 sequence: CASSQESSEIGSGAKVLNF. CDR3 in DNA: TGCGCCAGCAGCCAAGAAAGTAGCGAGATAGGCTCTGGGGCCAAAGTCCTGAATTTC.

About this clonotype itself: One end of the junction does not line up with germline, which may come from a read error. The chain has TRBV4-3 and TRBJ2-1; D not certain. Germline V lookup: CDR1 LGHNA, CDR2 YSLEER. The CDR3 is 14 amino acids. The CDR3 DNA sequence: TGCGCCAGCAGCCACACAGAGTTGGCCAACGAGCAGCTCTTC. This sequence encodes CASSHTELANEQLF.